Below are 22 T cell receptor beta chains sequenced from a single sample in a study of blood T cell repertoires in COVID-19. Produced via immunoSEQ multiplex PCR; TCRdb's table is partial and in-frame only. The data hold approximately 500,000 clones, with roughly 91% observed a single time. The sequenced material came from peripheral blood. The receptors come from a woman in her forties or fifties with COVID-19, enrolled during active disease.

The CDR3 reads CASSEGNLNYYGYTF. Written as DNA, the CDR3 is TGTGCCAGCAGTGAAGGTAACCTAAATTACTATGGCTACACCTTC. The rearrangement links TRBV6-1 to TRBJ1-2; D uncertain. Germline CDR1 is MNHNS and CDR2 is SASEGT. There are 15 residues in the CDR3. V shed 1 base and J shed 3 bases, with 12 bases lying between them.

This sequence joins TRBV2 and TRBJ1-2; D uncertain. Trimming removed 6 bases from V and 4 bases from J, with 9 bases in between. Germline V gives CDR1 SNHLY, CDR2 FYNNEI. The CDR3 sequence is 12 residues long. CDR3 coding DNA: TGTGCCAGCAGGGTGACTGGCTATGGCTACACCTTC. This sequence encodes CASRVTGYGYTF.

Remarks on this clone: A read error is possible here, since a much larger clone lies one base away. The chain employs TRBV11-1 and TRBJ1-1; 7 nucleotides line up with TRBD1. Germline assignment: CDR1 SGHAT and CDR2 FQDESV (reference sequence). The CDR3 spans 13 residues. V shed 5 bases and J 3 bases; nucleotides not matched to a gene: 3. CDR3 nucleotide sequence: TGTGCCAGCAGCCGGGACAGAGACACTGAAGCTTTCTTT. Protein: CASSRDRDTEAFF.

The rearrangement links TRBV6-1 to TRBJ1-5; 8 bases line up with TRBD1. The V and J ends lost 4 bases and 6 bases, in that order; junction bases with no gene match: 14. CDR1 and CDR2 from the germline V gene are MNHNS and SASEGT. The CDR3 length is 17 residues. The CDR3 reads CASSGPPRGRMGQPQHF. DNA for the CDR3: TGTGCCAGCAGTGGCCCCCCCAGGGGGCGCATGGGTCAGCCCCAGCATTTT.

This chain uses TRBV28 with TRBJ2-5; D gene unclear. The CDR3 loop spans 13 amino acids. Germline loops: CDR1 MDHEN, CDR2 SYDVKM. The V end lost 4 bases, the J end lost 2 bases, and 8 bases lay between the germline ends. CDR3 residues: CASSSLQQETQYF. The CDR3 DNA is TGTGCCAGCAGTTCCCTGCAGCAAGAGACCCAGTACTTC.

This clone came up a few times. The genes are TRBV19 and TRBJ1-5, with TRBD1 identical over 7 bases. CDR3 length: 13 amino acids. Per the germline V gene, CDR1 is LNHDA and CDR2 is SQIVND (reference sequence). Trimming took 11 bases from V and 4 from J; bases not matched to a gene: 8. CDR3: CAAKDRPNQPQHF. The CDR3 DNA reads TGTGCCGCAAAGGACAGGCCTAATCAGCCCCAGCATTTT.

The chain is built from TRBV13 and TRBJ2-6; no clear D. With 2 bases removed from V and 4 bases from J, the gap between germline ends came to 3 bases. Germline CDR1 PRHDT, CDR2 FYEKMQ (reference sequence). The CDR3 extends over 13 amino acids. CDR3 in amino acids: CASSLQGANVLTF. The CDR3 nucleotides read TGTGCCAGCAGCTTACAAGGGGCCAACGTCCTGACTTTC.

The rearrangement links TRBV10-3 to TRBJ1-6; 9 positions match TRBD1. The CDR3 is made up of 13 amino acids. V was pared by 8 bases and J by 11 bases, with 7 bases of the junction left unmatched. In germline, CDR1 is ENHRY, CDR2 SYGVKD. As DNA, the CDR3 is TGTGCCATCGGGGGACAGGGCATGACACCCCTCCACTTT. It translates to CAIGGQGMTPLHF.

The V call is TRBV5-4, the J call TRBJ2-1; no clear D. Per the germline V gene, CDR1 is SGHNT and CDR2 is YYREEE (reference sequence). This CDR3 region has 14 residues. Trimming removed 1 base from V and 7 bases from J, with 12 bases in between. The CDR3 reads CASSLLGVRNEQFF. The CDR3 DNA reads TGTGCCAGCAGCTTGTTAGGAGTGAGAAATGAGCAGTTCTTC.

V usage is TRBV2 and J usage is TRBJ2-7; TRBD1 agrees at 7 bases. Germline CDR1 and CDR2: SNHLY and FYNNEI. Trimming took 7 bases from V and 1 from J; bases not matched to a gene: 10. This CDR3 is 15 amino acids long. In nucleotides, the CDR3 is TGTGCCAGCACCCAAGGGGACAGAGCTTCCTACGAGCAGTACTTC. As protein: CASTQGDRASYEQYF. Drawing the rest from reference TRBV2 and TRBJ2-7, the complete variable domain is EPEVTQTPSHQVTQMGQEVILRCVPISNHLYFYWYRQILGQKVEFLVSFYNNEISEKSEIFDDQFSVERPDGSNFTLKIRSTKLEDSAMYFCASTQGDRASYEQYFGPGTRLTVT.

The chain employs TRBV5-1 and TRBJ2-1; TRBD2 matches 9 bases. CDR3 length: 15 amino acids. V lost 0 bases, J lost 3 bases, and 1 base stayed unmatched. Germline CDR1 SGHRS, CDR2 YFSETQ. The CDR3 reads CASSLATSGYNEQFF. As DNA, the CDR3 is TGCGCCAGCAGCTTGGCGACTAGCGGCTACAATGAGCAGTTCTTC. The whole variable domain, filled in from reference TRBV5-1 and TRBJ2-1, reads KAGVTQTPRYLIKTRGQQVTLSCSPISGHRSVSWYQQTPGQGLQFLFEYFSETQRNKGNFPGRFSGRQFSNSRSEMNVSTLELGDSALYLCASSLATSGYNEQFFGPGTRLTVL.

V and J are TRBV30 and TRBJ1-2, with D perhaps matching TRBD1 (5 bases). The CDR3 runs 14 residues. Germline loops: CDR1 GTSNPN, CDR2 SVGIG (reference sequence). The V gene lost 3 bases and the J gene lost 1 base, with 12 bases spanning the gap. CDR3 nucleotide sequence: TGTGCCTGGAGACAGGAATTTCTTAACTATGGCTACACCTTC. It encodes CAWRQEFLNYGYTF.

The CDR3 is CAWRGRDGNEKLFF. The DNA of the CDR3 is TGTGCCTGGAGGGGGCGGGACGGTAATGAAAAACTGTTTTTT. The V gene is TRBV30, the J gene TRBJ1-4; a possible D gene is TRBD1 (5 bases). The CDR3 totals 14 residues. V was clipped by 3 bases and J by 4 bases, with 12 bases between them. The V gene's germline CDR1 is GTSNPN and CDR2 SVGIG (reference sequence).

The table lists this clone with a count of one. The same CDR3 also results from other DNA sequences found in this sample. The rearrangement joins TRBV6-5 to TRBJ2-3, with D possibly matching TRBD2 (5 bases). V dropped 2 bases and J dropped 2 bases, with 8 bases sitting between them. From germline, CDR1 is MNHEY and CDR2 SVGAGI. This CDR3 spans 14 amino acids. CDR3 nucleotides: TGTGCCAGCAGTTACGAGGGTTACACAGATACGCAGTATTTT. Protein product: CASSYEGYTDTQYF.

The J gene is TRBJ2-1, the V gene TRBV19; tentatively, D is TRBD2 (6 bases). Deletions cut 6 bases from V and 3 bases from J, with 12 bases between. The CDR3 is 14 residues long. CDR1 LNHDA and CDR2 SQIVND come from the germline V gene (reference sequence). The DNA of the CDR3 is TGTGCCAGTAGGGCCGGGGGTGGCTACAATGAGCAGTTCTTC. This encodes CASRAGGGYNEQFF. Using reference TRBV19 and TRBJ2-1 for the parts outside the CDR3, the full variable domain is DGGITQSPKYLFRKEGQNVTLSCEQNLNHDAMYWYRQDPGQGLRLIYYSQIVNDFQKGDIAEGYSVSREKKESFPLTVTSAQKNPTAFYLCASRAGGGYNEQFFGPGTRLTVL.

The rearrangement uses TRBV3-1 (or the pseudogene TRBV3-2) and TRBJ1-4; 8 bases line up with TRBD1. V dropped 5 bases and J dropped 6; count of bases not matched to a gene: 5. The CDR3 totals 14 residues. Germline lookup yields CDR1 LGHDT and CDR2 YNNKEL (reference sequence). CDR3 protein: CASSRGTGHEKLFF. CDR3 nucleotide sequence: TGTGCCAGCAGCAGGGGGACAGGCCATGAAAAACTGTTTTTT.

The J gene is TRBJ1-1, the V gene TRBV19, with a possible D match to TRBD1 (5 bases). V was clipped by 0 bases and J by 0 bases, with 8 bases between them. The CDR3 consists of 15 residues. The germline gives CDR1 LNHDA, CDR2 SQIVND (reference sequence). CDR3 sequence reads: CASSIESGMNTEAFF. The CDR3 bases are TGTGCCAGTAGTATAGAGTCAGGGATGAACACTGAAGCTTTCTTT. Variable domain in full (rest from reference TRBV19 and TRBJ1-1): DGGITQSPKYLFRKEGQNVTLSCEQNLNHDAMYWYRQDPGQGLRLIYYSQIVNDFQKGDIAEGYSVSREKKESFPLTVTSAQKNPTAFYLCASSIESGMNTEAFFGQGTRLTVV.

The genes are TRBV5-1 and TRBJ1-2; TRBD1 agrees at 9 bases. The germline CDR1 and CDR2 sequences are SGHRS and YFSETQ. CDR3 length equals 14 residues. Losses at the gene ends were 2 bases for V and 8 bases for J; bases not matched to a gene: 7. As DNA, the CDR3 is TGCGCCAGCAGCTTAATAAACAGGGGGCACGGCTACACCTTC. The encoded protein is CASSLINRGHGYTF.

V usage is TRBV6-1 and J usage is TRBJ1-2, with 7 bases matching TRBD1. V lost 2 bases, J lost 3 bases, and 15 bases stayed unmatched. This CDR3 region has 18 residues. The V gene's germline CDR1 is MNHNS and CDR2 SASEGT. The CDR3 sequence is CASSETTYRGLIHYGYTF. The CDR3 coding sequence is TGTGCCAGCAGTGAAACAACGTACAGGGGCTTGATCCACTATGGCTACACCTTC.

The V and J genes are TRBV27 and TRBJ1-6; 12 bases are a match to TRBD1. This CDR3 has 18 residues. Per the germline V gene, CDR1 is MNHEY and CDR2 is SMNVEV (reference sequence). With V trimmed by 5 bases and J by 5 bases, 10 bases remained unmatched. The CDR3 spells CASSALGQGAGDNSPLHF. In DNA form, the CDR3 reads TGTGCCAGCAGTGCCCTGGGACAGGGGGCTGGGGATAATTCACCCCTCCACTTT.

The chain has TRBV5-1 and TRBJ2-3, with unresolved D. Germline lookup yields CDR1 SGHRS and CDR2 YFSETQ. This CDR3 comprises 13 residues. V was pared by 4 bases and J by 0 bases, with 6 bases between. The DNA of the CDR3 is TGCGCCAGCAGCCGAGGTAGCACAGATACGCAGTATTTT. Translating gives CASSRGSTDTQYF.

This clone has only one observation. V and J are TRBV19 and TRBJ2-7; D might be TRBD2 (5 bases). This CDR3 is built from 13 residues. Germline V lookup: CDR1 LNHDA, CDR2 SQIVND (reference sequence). Deletions cut 5 bases from V and 2 bases from J, with 10 bases between. The CDR3 DNA follows: TGTGCCAGTAGTGCTGCAGCGGCCTACGAGCAGTACTTC. It yields the protein CASSAAAAYEQYF.